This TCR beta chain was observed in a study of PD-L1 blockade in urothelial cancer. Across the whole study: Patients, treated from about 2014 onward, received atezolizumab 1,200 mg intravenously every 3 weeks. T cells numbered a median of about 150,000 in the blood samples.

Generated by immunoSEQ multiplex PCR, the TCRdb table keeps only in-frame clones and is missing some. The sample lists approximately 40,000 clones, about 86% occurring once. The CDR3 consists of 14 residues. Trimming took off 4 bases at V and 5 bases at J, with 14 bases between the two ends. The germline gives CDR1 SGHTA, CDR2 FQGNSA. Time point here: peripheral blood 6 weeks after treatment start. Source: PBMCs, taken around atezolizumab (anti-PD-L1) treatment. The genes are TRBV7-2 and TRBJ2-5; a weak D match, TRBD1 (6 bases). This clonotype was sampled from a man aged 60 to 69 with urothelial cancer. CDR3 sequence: CASSSDSRLETQYF. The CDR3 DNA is TGTGCCAGCAGCTCGGACAGTCGACTCGAGACCCAGTACTTC.